This is a list of T cell receptor beta chains from one sample in a study of Graves' ophthalmopathy and Graves' hyperthyroidism. One entry per CDR3 protein results from TCRdb running MiXCR on the multiplex PCR reads. The table records about 400,000 distinct CDR3 sequences, about 18% of them present only once. Source material: peripheral blood. These TCRs come from a woman in her late teens or twenties with Graves' ophthalmopathy. The CDR3 runs from the conserved cysteine through the conserved F or W. A D gene is named only where the DNA matches it firmly. Not every row has a clone size; where given, it reads once, few, many or a size class.

v_call: TRBV11-2
cdr3_length: 17
d_call: TRBD2
j_call: TRBJ2-7
clone_size: NA
cdr3_aa: CASSPSRLAGLDYEQYF
cdr3_nt: TGTGCCAGCAGCCCATCCCGACTAGCGGGGCTCGACTACGAGCAGTACTTC

v_call: TRBV11-2
cdr3_length: 15
d_call: NA
j_call: TRBJ2-7
clone_size: many
cdr3_aa: CASSPEGTSSYEQYF
cdr3_nt: TGTGCCAGCAGCCCCGAAGGTACTAGCTCCTACGAGCAGTACTTC

v_call: TRBV28
cdr3_length: 15
d_call: TRBD2
j_call: TRBJ2-7
clone_size: few
cdr3_aa: CASSPPGEGQDEQYF
cdr3_nt: TGTGCCAGCAGTCCCCCGGGGGAGGGCCAGGACGAGCAGTACTTC

v_call: TRBV30
cdr3_length: 12
d_call: TRBD1
j_call: TRBJ1-2
clone_size: NA
cdr3_aa: CAWTGGVYGYTF
cdr3_nt: TGTGCCTGGACAGGGGGCGTCTATGGCTACACCTTC

v_call: TRBV15
cdr3_length: 12
d_call: NA
j_call: TRBJ1-5
clone_size: many
cdr3_aa: CATSKSGQPQHF
cdr3_nt: TGTGCCACCAGCAAGAGTGGACAGCCCCAGCATTTT

v_call: TRBV27
cdr3_length: 15
d_call: NA
j_call: TRBJ1-5
clone_size: once
cdr3_aa: CASNITGAGNQPQHF
cdr3_nt: TGTGCCAGCAACATTACGGGAGCAGGGAATCAGCCCCAGCATTTT

v_call: TRBV2
cdr3_length: 14
d_call: NA
j_call: TRBJ2-3
clone_size: many
cdr3_aa: CASSRTTSTDTQYF
cdr3_nt: TGTGCCAGCAGCCGAACTACTAGCACAGATACGCAGTATTTT

v_call: TRBV7-2
cdr3_length: 15
d_call: NA
j_call: TRBJ1-1
clone_size: many
cdr3_aa: CASSYTGGSGDEAFF
cdr3_nt: TGTGCCAGCAGTTACACGGGGGGGTCGGGGGATGAAGCTTTCTTT

v_call: TRBV11-2
cdr3_length: 18
d_call: TRBD1
j_call: TRBJ1-3
clone_size: many
cdr3_aa: CASSPYLRQGALGNTIYF
cdr3_nt: TGTGCCAGCAGCCCCTACCTCCGGCAGGGGGCGCTGGGAAACACCATATATTTT

v_call: TRBV6-2/TRBV6-3
cdr3_length: 14
d_call: NA
j_call: TRBJ2-7
clone_size: many
cdr3_aa: CASTDADGTYEQYF
cdr3_nt: TGTGCCAGCACGGATGCGGACGGGACCTACGAGCAGTACTTC

v_call: TRBV9
cdr3_length: 12
d_call: TRBD1
j_call: TRBJ1-1
clone_size: many
cdr3_aa: CASSTWDSEAFF
cdr3_nt: TGTGCCAGCAGCACCTGGGACAGTGAAGCTTTCTTT

v_call: TRBV7-2
cdr3_length: 14
d_call: NA
j_call: TRBJ1-1
clone_size: many
cdr3_aa: CASSPAFMNTEAFF
cdr3_nt: TGTGCCAGCAGCCCAGCCTTTATGAACACTGAAGCTTTCTTT

v_call: TRBV5-1
cdr3_length: 17
d_call: TRBD2
j_call: TRBJ2-5
clone_size: many
cdr3_aa: CASSPLGSGRPQETQYF
cdr3_nt: TGCGCCAGCAGCCCCCTCGGTAGCGGGAGACCCCAAGAGACCCAGTACTTC

v_call: TRBV7-2
cdr3_length: 13
d_call: NA
j_call: TRBJ1-6
clone_size: NA
cdr3_aa: CASSLDWSAPLHF
cdr3_nt: TGTGCCAGCAGCTTAGATTGGTCGGCACCCCTCCACTTT

v_call: TRBV20-1
cdr3_length: 13
d_call: TRBD2
j_call: TRBJ2-7
clone_size: many
cdr3_aa: CSASPGLAYEQYF
cdr3_nt: TGCAGTGCTTCTCCGGGACTAGCCTACGAGCAGTACTTC

v_call: TRBV7-8
cdr3_length: 16
d_call: TRBD2
j_call: TRBJ2-7
clone_size: many
cdr3_aa: CASSAQGLAGYYEQYF
cdr3_nt: TGTGCCAGCAGCGCACAAGGACTAGCGGGGTACTACGAGCAGTACTTC

v_call: TRBV7-3
cdr3_length: 15
d_call: NA
j_call: TRBJ2-7
clone_size: many
cdr3_aa: CASSQSGGLSYEQYF
cdr3_nt: TGTGCCAGCAGTCAATCCGGGGGTCTCTCCTACGAGCAGTACTTC

v_call: TRBV24-1
cdr3_length: 13
d_call: NA
j_call: TRBJ2-2
clone_size: many
cdr3_aa: CATSDSYTGELFF
cdr3_nt: TGTGCCACCAGCGACAGCTACACCGGGGAGCTGTTTTTT

v_call: TRBV5-6
cdr3_length: 13
d_call: NA
j_call: TRBJ1-2
clone_size: many
cdr3_aa: CASSLSTGPGYTF
cdr3_nt: TGTGCCAGCAGCTTGTCGACCGGCCCGGGCTACACCTTC

v_call: TRBV12-3/TRBV12-4
cdr3_length: 16
d_call: TRBD1
j_call: TRBJ2-7
clone_size: NA
cdr3_aa: CASSLPRDRVSYEQYF
cdr3_nt: TGTGCCAGCAGTTTACCTCGGGACAGGGTCTCCTACGAGCAGTACTTC

v_call: TRBV7-3
cdr3_length: 15
d_call: TRBD1
j_call: TRBJ2-7
clone_size: many
cdr3_aa: CASSTGQGGTYEQYF
cdr3_nt: TGTGCCAGCAGCACCGGACAGGGGGGGACCTACGAGCAGTACTTC

v_call: TRBV12-3/TRBV12-4
cdr3_length: 13
d_call: NA
j_call: TRBJ2-5
clone_size: many
cdr3_aa: CASRRGSLETQYF
cdr3_nt: TGTGCCAGCAGGAGGGGGTCGCTGGAGACCCAGTACTTC

v_call: TRBV7-2
cdr3_length: 15
d_call: NA
j_call: TRBJ2-7
clone_size: once
cdr3_aa: CASSNDIFYSYEQYF
cdr3_nt: TGTGCCAGCAGCAATGACATCTTCTACTCCTACGAGCAGTACTTC

v_call: TRBV5-1
cdr3_length: 14
d_call: NA
j_call: TRBJ2-5
clone_size: many
cdr3_aa: CASSLGGTEGTQYF
cdr3_nt: TGCGCCAGCAGCTTGGGAGGGACTGAAGGGACCCAGTACTTC

v_call: TRBV6-1
cdr3_length: 16
d_call: NA
j_call: TRBJ1-5
clone_size: many
cdr3_aa: CASSEGEGGNNQPQHF
cdr3_nt: TGTGCCAGCAGTGAGGGCGAAGGGGGTAACAATCAGCCCCAGCATTTT

v_call: TRBV20-1
cdr3_length: 14
d_call: TRBD1
j_call: TRBJ2-7
clone_size: many
cdr3_aa: CSASGTGKPYEQYF
cdr3_nt: TGCAGTGCTAGCGGGACAGGGAAACCCTACGAGCAGTACTTC